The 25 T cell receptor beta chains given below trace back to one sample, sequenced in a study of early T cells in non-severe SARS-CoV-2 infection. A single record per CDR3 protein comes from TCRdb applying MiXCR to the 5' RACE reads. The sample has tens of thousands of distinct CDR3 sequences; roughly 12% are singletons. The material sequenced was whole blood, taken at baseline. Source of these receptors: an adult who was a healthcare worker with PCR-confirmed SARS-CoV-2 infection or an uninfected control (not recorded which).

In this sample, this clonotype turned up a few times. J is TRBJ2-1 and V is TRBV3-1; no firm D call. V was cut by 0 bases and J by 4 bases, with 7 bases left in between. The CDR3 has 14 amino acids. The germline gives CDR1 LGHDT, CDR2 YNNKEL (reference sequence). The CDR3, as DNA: TGTGCCAGCAGCCAAGACTGGGGATACAATGAGCAGTTCTTC. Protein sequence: CASSQDWGYNEQFF.

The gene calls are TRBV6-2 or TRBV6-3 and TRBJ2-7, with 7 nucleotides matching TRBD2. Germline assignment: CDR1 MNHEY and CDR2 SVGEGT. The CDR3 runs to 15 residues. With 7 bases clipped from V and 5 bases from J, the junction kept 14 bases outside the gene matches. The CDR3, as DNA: TGTGCCAGCAACCTGCGACCGACTAGCAGAGACGAGCAGTACTTC. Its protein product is CASNLRPTSRDEQYF.

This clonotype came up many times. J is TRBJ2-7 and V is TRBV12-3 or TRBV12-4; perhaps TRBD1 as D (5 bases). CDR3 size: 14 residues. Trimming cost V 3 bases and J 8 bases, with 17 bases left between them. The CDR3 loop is CASSFSGALSQQYF. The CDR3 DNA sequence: TGTGCCAGCAGTTTTAGTGGGGCCCTTAGCCAGCAGTACTTC.

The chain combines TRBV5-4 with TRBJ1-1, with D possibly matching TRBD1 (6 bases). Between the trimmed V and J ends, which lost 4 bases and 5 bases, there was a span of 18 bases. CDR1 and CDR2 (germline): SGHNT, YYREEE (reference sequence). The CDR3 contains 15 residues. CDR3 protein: CASSPPLGGWTEAFF. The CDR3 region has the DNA TGTGCCAGCAGCCCACCCCTAGGGGGGTGGACTGAAGCTTTCTTT.

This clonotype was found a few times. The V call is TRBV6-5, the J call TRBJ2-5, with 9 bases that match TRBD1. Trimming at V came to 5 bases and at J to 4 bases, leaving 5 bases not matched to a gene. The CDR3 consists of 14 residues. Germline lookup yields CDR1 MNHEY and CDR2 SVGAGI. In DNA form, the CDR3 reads TGTGCCAGCAGTAGGGACAGGGCGACAGAGACCCAGTACTTC. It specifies CASSRDRATETQYF.

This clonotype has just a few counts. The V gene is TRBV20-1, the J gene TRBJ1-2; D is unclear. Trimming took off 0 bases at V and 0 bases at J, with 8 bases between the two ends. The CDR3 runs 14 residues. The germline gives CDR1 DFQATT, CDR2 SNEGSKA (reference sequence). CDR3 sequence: CSARDLGTNYGYTF. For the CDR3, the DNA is TGCAGTGCTAGAGACTTAGGAACTAACTATGGCTACACCTTC.

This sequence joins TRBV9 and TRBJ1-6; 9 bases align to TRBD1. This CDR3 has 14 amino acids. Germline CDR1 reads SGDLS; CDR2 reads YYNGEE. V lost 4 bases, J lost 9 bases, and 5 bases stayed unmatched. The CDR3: CASSSTGGVSPLHF. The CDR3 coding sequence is TGTGCCAGCAGCTCGACAGGGGGTGTTTCACCCCTCCACTTT.

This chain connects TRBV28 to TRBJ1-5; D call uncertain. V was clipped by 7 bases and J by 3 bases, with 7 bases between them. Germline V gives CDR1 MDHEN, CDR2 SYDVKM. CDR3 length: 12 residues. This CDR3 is CASNLPNQPQHF. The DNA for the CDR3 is TGTGCCAGCAACCTACCCAATCAGCCCCAGCATTTT. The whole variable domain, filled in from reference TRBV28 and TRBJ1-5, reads DVKVTQSSRYLVKRTGEKVFLECVQDMDHENMFWYRQDPGLGLRLIYFSYDVKMKEKGDIPEGYSVSREKKERFSLILESASTNQTSMYLCASNLPNQPQHFGDGTRLSIL.

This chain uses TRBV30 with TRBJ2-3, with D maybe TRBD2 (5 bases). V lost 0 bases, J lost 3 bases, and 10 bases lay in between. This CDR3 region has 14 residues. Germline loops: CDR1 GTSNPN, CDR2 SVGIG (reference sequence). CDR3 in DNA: TGTGCCTGGAGTGTCTCGGGATGGACAGATACGCAGTATTTT. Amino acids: CAWSVSGWTDTQYF. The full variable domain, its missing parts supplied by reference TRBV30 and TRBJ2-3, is SQTIHQWPATLVQPVGSPLSLECTVEGTSNPNLYWYRQAAGRGLQLLFYSVGIGQISSEVPQNLSASRPQDRQFILSSKKLLLSDSGFYLCAWSVSGWTDTQYFGPGTRLTVL.

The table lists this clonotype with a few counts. The CDR3 DNA is TGTGCCAGCAGCGAACAGGGGGGGTCTGGAAACACCATATATTTT. Its protein product is CASSEQGGSGNTIYF. This sequence joins TRBV5-5 and TRBJ1-3, with 8 bases that match TRBD1. There are 15 residues in the CDR3. J lost 1 base, V lost 4 bases, and 4 bases had no gene match. The germline CDR1 and CDR2 sequences are SGHKS and YYEKEE (reference sequence).

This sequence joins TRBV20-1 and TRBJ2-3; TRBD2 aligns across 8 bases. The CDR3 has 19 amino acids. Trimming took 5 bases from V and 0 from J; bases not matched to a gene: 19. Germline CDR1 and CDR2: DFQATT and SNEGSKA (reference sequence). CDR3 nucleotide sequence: TGCAGTGCTGGACGGCAGGAAGGACTAGCAGAAATTAGCACAGATACGCAGTATTTT. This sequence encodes CSAGRQEGLAEISTDTQYF.

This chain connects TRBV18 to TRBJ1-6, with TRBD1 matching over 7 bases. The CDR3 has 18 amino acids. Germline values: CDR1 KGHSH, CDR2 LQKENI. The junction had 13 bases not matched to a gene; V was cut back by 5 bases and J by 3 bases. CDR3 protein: CASSTGIGDSFYNSPLHF. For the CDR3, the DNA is TGTGCCAGCTCAACAGGCATTGGGGACAGCTTCTATAATTCACCCCTCCACTTT.

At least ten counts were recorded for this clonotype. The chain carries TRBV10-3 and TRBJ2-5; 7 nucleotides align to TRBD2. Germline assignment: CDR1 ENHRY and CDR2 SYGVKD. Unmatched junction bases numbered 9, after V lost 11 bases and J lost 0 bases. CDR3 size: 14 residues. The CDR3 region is CAANRAGDQETQYF. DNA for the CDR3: TGTGCCGCCAATAGGGCGGGGGACCAAGAGACCCAGTACTTC.

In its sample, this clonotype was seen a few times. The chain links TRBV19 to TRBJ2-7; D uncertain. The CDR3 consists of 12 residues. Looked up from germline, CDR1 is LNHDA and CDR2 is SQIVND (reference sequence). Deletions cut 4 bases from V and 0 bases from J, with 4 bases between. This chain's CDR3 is CASSTSSYEQYF. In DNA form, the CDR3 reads TGTGCCAGTAGTACTAGCTCCTACGAGCAGTACTTC.

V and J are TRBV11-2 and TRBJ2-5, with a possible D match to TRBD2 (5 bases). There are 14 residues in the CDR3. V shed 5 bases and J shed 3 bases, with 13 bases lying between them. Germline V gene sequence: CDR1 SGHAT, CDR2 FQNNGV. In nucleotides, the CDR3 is TGTGCCAGCAGCCCGAGTACGGGGAAAGAGACCCAGTACTTC. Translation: CASSPSTGKETQYF.

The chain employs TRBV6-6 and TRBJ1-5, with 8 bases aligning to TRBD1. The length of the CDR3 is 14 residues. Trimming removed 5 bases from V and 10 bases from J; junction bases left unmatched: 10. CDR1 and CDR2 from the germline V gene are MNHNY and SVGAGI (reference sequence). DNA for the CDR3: TGTGCCAGCAGTCCCGGACAGGGCCATCGCCCCCAGCATTTT. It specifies CASSPGQGHRPQHF.

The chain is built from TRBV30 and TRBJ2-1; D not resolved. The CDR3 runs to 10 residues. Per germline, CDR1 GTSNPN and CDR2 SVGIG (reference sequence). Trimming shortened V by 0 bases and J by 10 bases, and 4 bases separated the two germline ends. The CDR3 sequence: CAWSVSEQFF. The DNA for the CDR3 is TGTGCCTGGAGTGTGTCCGAGCAGTTCTTC.

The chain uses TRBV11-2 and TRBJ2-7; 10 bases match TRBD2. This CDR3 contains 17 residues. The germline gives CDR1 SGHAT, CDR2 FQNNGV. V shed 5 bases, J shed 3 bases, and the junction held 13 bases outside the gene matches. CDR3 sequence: CASSRDTPSGGNYEQYF. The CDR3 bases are TGTGCCAGCAGCCGCGACACTCCTAGCGGGGGAAACTACGAGCAGTACTTC. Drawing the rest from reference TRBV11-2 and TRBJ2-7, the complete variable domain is EAGVAQSPRYKIIEKRQSVAFWCNPISGHATLYWYQQILGQGPKLLIQFQNNGVVDDSQLPKDRFSAERLKGVDSTLKIQPAKLEDSAVYLCASSRDTPSGGNYEQYFGPGTRLTVT.

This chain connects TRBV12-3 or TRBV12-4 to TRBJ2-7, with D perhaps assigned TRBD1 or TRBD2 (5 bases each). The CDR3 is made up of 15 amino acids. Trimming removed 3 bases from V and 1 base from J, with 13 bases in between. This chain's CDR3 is CASSFGTAISYEQYF. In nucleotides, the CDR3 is TGTGCCAGCAGTTTCGGGACGGCGATTTCCTACGAGCAGTACTTC.

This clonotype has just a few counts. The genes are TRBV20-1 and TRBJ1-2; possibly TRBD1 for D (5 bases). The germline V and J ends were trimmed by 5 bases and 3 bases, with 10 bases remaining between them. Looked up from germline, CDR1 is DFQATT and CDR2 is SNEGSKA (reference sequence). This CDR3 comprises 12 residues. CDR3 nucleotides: TGCAGTGCTTTGTCGGGGGACTATGGCTACACCTTC. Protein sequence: CSALSGDYGYTF.

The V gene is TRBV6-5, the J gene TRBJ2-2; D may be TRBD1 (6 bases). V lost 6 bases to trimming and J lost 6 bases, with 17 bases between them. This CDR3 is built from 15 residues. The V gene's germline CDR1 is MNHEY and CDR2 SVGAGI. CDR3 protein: CASSEAQGFPGELFF. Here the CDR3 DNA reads TGTGCCAGCAGCGAGGCCCAGGGGTTCCCCGGGGAGCTGTTTTTT.

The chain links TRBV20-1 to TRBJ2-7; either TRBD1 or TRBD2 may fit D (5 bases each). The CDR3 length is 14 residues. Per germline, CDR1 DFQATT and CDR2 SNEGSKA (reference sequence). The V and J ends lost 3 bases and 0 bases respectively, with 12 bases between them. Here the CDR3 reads CSASAAGSSYEQYF. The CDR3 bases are TGCAGTGCTAGTGCCGCAGGGAGCTCCTACGAGCAGTACTTC.

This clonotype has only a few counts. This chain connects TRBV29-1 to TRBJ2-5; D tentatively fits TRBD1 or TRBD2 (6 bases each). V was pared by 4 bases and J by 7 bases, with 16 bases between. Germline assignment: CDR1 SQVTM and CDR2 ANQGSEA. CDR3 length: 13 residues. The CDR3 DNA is TGCAGCGTTGCTATCGGGGGCCCAGGGACCCAGTACTTC. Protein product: CSVAIGGPGTQYF. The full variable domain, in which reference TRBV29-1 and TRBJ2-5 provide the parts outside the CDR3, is SAVISQKPSRDICQRGTSLTIQCQVDSQVTMMFWYRQQPGQSLTLIATANQGSEATYESGFVIDKFPISRPNLTFSTLTVSNMSPEDSSIYLCSVAIGGPGTQYFGPGTRLLVL.

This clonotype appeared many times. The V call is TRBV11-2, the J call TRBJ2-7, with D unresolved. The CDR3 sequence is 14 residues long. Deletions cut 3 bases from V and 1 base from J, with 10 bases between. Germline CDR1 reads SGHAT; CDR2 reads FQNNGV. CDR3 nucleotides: TGTGCCAGCAGCTTGGGCCTCGGTTCCTACGAGCAGTACTTC. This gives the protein CASSLGLGSYEQYF.

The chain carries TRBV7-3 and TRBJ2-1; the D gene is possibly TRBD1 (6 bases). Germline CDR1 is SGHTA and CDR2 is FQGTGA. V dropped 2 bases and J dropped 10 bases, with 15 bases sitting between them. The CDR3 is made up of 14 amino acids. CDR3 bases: TGTGCCAGCAGCTTAGGGGGCCCCAAGATCGAGCAGTTCTTC. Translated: CASSLGGPKIEQFF.